One and the same sample provided the 29 T cell receptor beta chains below, sequenced in a study of T cell responses to AZD1222 COVID-19 vaccine. The table came from immunoSEQ multiplex PCR; TCRdb's copy has only in-frame clones and leaves some out. The table lists some 120,000 clones, roughly 91% of them singletons. Sample: peripheral blood, taken on day 0 of MenACWY control vaccination. These receptor sequences come from an adult in good health.

The V call is TRBV28, the J call TRBJ2-5, with D unresolved. The CDR3 extends over 11 amino acids. Germline V gene lookup returns CDR1 MDHEN and CDR2 SYDVKM. Trimming left V 4 bases short and J 3 bases short, with 3 bases between. This chain's CDR3 is CASSSEETQYF. CDR3 nucleotide sequence: TGTGCCAGCAGTTCGGAAGAGACCCAGTACTTC.

V is TRBV7-3 and J is TRBJ2-7; D possibly uses TRBD1 or TRBD2 (5 bases each). The length of the CDR3 is 15 residues. Germline V CDR1 and CDR2: SGHTA, FQGTGA. Trimming took 3 bases from V and 4 from J, leaving 16 bases between them. CDR3 loop: CASSLGQGPRYEQYF. DNA for the CDR3: TGTGCCAGCAGCTTGGGGCAGGGACCTCGGTACGAGCAGTACTTC.

This chain connects TRBV6-5 to TRBJ1-1; perhaps TRBD1 as D (5 bases). Per the germline V gene, CDR1 is MNHEY and CDR2 is SVGAGI. V was trimmed by 0 bases and J by 3 bases, leaving 11 bases between them. CDR3 size: 15 residues. CDR3 sequence (DNA): TGTGCCAGCAGTTACTCGGGGGGAGGCCACACTGAAGCTTTCTTT. Translation gives CASSYSGGGHTEAFF.

This clone occurred once. V gene TRBV6-5 combines with J gene TRBJ2-1; 11 positions match TRBD2. V trimming: 0 bases; J trimming: 7 bases; junction bases outside the gene matches: 5. CDR1 is MNHEY, CDR2 SVGAGI, per germline. The CDR3 length is 16 residues. As DNA, the CDR3 is TGTGCCAGCAGTTACTCTAGCGGGAGGGTTGGTAATGAGCAGTTCTTC. Protein: CASSYSSGRVGNEQFF.

Comments on this clone: The identical CDR3 is also encoded by other nucleotide sequences in the sample. This rearrangement joins TRBV12-3 or TRBV12-4 to TRBJ2-7; D unresolved. The CDR3 consists of 12 residues. The V end lost 6 bases, the J end lost 3 bases, and 9 bases lay between the germline ends. The CDR3 coding sequence is TGTGCCAGCAGCGGTGGGGACTACGAGCAGTACTTC. It codes for CASSGGDYEQYF.

The V call is TRBV5-1, the J call TRBJ2-1, with 9 bases matching TRBD2. The CDR3 covers 14 residues. J was trimmed by 10 bases and V by 2 bases; bases with no gene match: 7. CDR1 SGHRS and CDR2 YFSETQ come from the germline V gene. CDR3 loop: CASSFPSGTDEQFF. In DNA, the CDR3 is TGCGCCAGCAGCTTCCCTAGCGGGACCGACGAGCAGTTCTTC.

The chain is built from TRBV2 and TRBJ2-2; D call uncertain. Germline V CDR1 and CDR2: SNHLY, FYNNEI. The CDR3 has 12 residues. Trimming stripped 7 bases from V and 3 bases from J, with 6 bases between. CDR3 DNA sequence: TGTGCCAGCATCGCCGACACCGGGGAGCTGTTTTTT. It specifies CASIADTGELFF. The variable domain in full, with the rest retrieved from reference TRBV2 and TRBJ2-2, is EPEVTQTPSHQVTQMGQEVILRCVPISNHLYFYWYRQILGQKVEFLVSFYNNEISEKSEIFDDQFSVERPDGSNFTLKIRSTKLEDSAMYFCASIADTGELFFGEGSRLTVL.

The chain is built from TRBV7-2 and TRBJ2-4; the match to TRBD2 covers 9 bases. The CDR3 length is 14 residues. From germline, CDR1 is SGHTA and CDR2 FQGNSA. V gave up 10 bases and J gave up 8 bases; unmatched junction bases: 12. This chain's CDR3 is CATGLAGGVDIQYF. In DNA, the CDR3 is TGTGCCACCGGACTGGCGGGGGGGGTGGACATTCAGTACTTC. The variable domain in full, with the rest retrieved from reference TRBV7-2 and TRBJ2-4, is GAGVSQSPSNKVTEKGKDVELRCDPISGHTALYWYRQSLGQGLEFLIYFQGNSAPDKSGLPSDRFSAERTGGSVSTLTIQRTQQEDSAVYLCATGLAGGVDIQYFGAGTRLSVL.

This clone was picked up one time. The rearrangement joins TRBV27 to TRBJ2-1; 8 nucleotides align to TRBD2. CDR3 length: 18 amino acids. The ends lost 1 base at V and 7 bases at J; junction bases unmatched: 15. The germline CDR1 and CDR2 sequences are MNHEY and SMNVEV (reference sequence). The CDR3 region is CASSLLWSGAGVLNEQFF. The CDR3 DNA reads TGTGCCAGCAGTTTATTATGGAGCGGAGCGGGAGTATTGAATGAGCAGTTCTTC.

The chain combines TRBV5-4 with TRBJ1-1; unclear D gene. Trimming took off 5 bases at V and 0 bases at J, with 14 bases between the two ends. CDR3 length: 15 residues. Looked up from germline, CDR1 is SGHNT and CDR2 is YYREEE (reference sequence). Here the CDR3 DNA reads TGTGCCAGCAGAGTATCCATTGCGATGAACACTGAAGCTTTCTTT. Its translation is CASRVSIAMNTEAFF.

The chain carries TRBV10-3 and TRBJ2-3, with TRBD2 matching over 8 bases. The CDR3 spans 16 residues. V was clipped by 2 bases and J by 4 bases; unmatched bases: 8. CDR1 is ENHRY and CDR2 is SYGVKD in the germline V gene. The CDR3 spells CAISEPAGVSADTQYF. The CDR3 bases are TGTGCCATCAGTGAGCCAGCGGGAGTATCGGCAGATACGCAGTATTTT.

This chain connects TRBV7-2 to TRBJ1-2; TRBD1 agrees at 11 bases. CDR3 length: 15 residues. V gave up 1 base and J gave up 6 bases; unmatched junction bases: 4. Germline V lookup: CDR1 SGHTA, CDR2 FQGNSA. This CDR3 is CASSLDGQGAHGYTF. DNA of the CDR3: TGTGCCAGCAGCTTAGATGGACAGGGGGCGCATGGCTACACCTTC.

The CDR3 DNA reads TGTGCCACCAGCCTGGATAATACGCAGTATTTT. This gives the protein CATSLDNTQYF. The chain uses TRBV19 and TRBJ2-3, with D uncertain. Trimming cost V 10 bases and J 7 bases, with 12 bases left between them. Germline assignment: CDR1 LNHDA and CDR2 SQIVND (reference sequence). This CDR3 has 11 residues.

V is TRBV11-3 and J is TRBJ2-3; D ambiguous. This CDR3 region has 13 residues. CDR1 is SGHNT and CDR2 is YENEEA in the germline V gene. Trimming shortened V by 4 bases and J by 6 bases, and 11 bases separated the two germline ends. CDR3 DNA sequence: TGTGCCAGCAGCTCCCATAGGTTGGATACGCAGTATTTT. This codes for CASSSHRLDTQYF.

The CDR3 sequence is CASSPTLQVFEYEQYF. CDR3 DNA sequence: TGCGCCAGCAGCCCAACCTTACAGGTTTTTGAATACGAGCAGTACTTC. The J gene is TRBJ2-7, the V gene TRBV4-3; D might be TRBD1 (5 bases). There are 16 residues in the CDR3. V was pared by 4 bases and J by 4 bases, with 20 bases between. The germline gives CDR1 LGHNA, CDR2 YSLEER.

The chain combines TRBV6-2 or TRBV6-3 with TRBJ2-1; D ambiguous. In germline, CDR1 is MNHEY, CDR2 SVGEGT. The ends were cut back, 0 bases at V and 4 bases at J, with 7 bases in the middle. This CDR3 is 14 amino acids long. The CDR3 sequence is CASSYSASYNEQFF. In nucleotides, the CDR3 is TGTGCCAGCAGTTACTCGGCCTCGTACAATGAGCAGTTCTTC.

The V and J genes are TRBV5-1 and TRBJ2-1, with D possibly TRBD2 on 6 matching bases. The germline CDR1 and CDR2 sequences are SGHRS and YFSETQ. V was cut by 3 bases and J by 0 bases, with 13 bases left in between. The length of the CDR3 is 16 residues. The CDR3 loop is CASSWGGDSSYNEQFF. CDR3 in DNA: TGCGCCAGCAGCTGGGGAGGTGATAGCTCCTACAATGAGCAGTTCTTC.

The V call is TRBV19, the J call TRBJ2-6, with 9 bases lining up with TRBD1. This CDR3 comprises 15 residues. V trimming: 6 bases; J trimming: 0 bases; junction bases outside the gene matches: 0. Per germline, CDR1 LNHDA and CDR2 SQIVND (reference sequence). The DNA of the CDR3 is TGTGCCAGTAGGGGACAGGGCTCTGGGGCCAACGTCCTGACTTTC. Translating gives CASRGQGSGANVLTF.

V and J are TRBV10-2 and TRBJ2-5; 8 bases line up with TRBD1. Germline loops: CDR1 WSHSY, CDR2 SAAADI. The junction had 21 bases not matched to a gene; V was cut back by 0 bases and J by 9 bases. This CDR3 is built from 19 residues. CDR3 sequence (DNA): TGCGCCAGCAGTGAGTCGTGGACAGGGAGGACCGCGCTACCAGGGGCCCAGTACTTC. Translated, it gives CASSESWTGRTALPGAQYF.

The chain employs TRBV7-6 and TRBJ2-7; 9 bases are a match to TRBD1. The CDR3 loop spans 16 amino acids. After removal of 5 bases from V and 0 bases from J, the junction contained 8 bases not matched to a gene. CDR1 and CDR2 (germline): SGHVS, FNYEAQ. The CDR3 DNA is TGTGCCAGCAGCCGGACAGGGGATGGGAGCTCCTACGAGCAGTACTTC. It encodes CASSRTGDGSSYEQYF.

The rearrangement uses TRBV6-1 and TRBJ1-1, with D possibly matching TRBD1 (5 bases). The germline V and J ends were trimmed by 1 base and 5 bases, with 17 bases remaining between them. The germline CDR1 and CDR2 sequences are MNHNS and SASEGT. The CDR3 totals 16 residues. CDR3 region: CASSEGYRQRKTEAFF. CDR3 sequence (DNA): TGTGCCAGCAGTGAAGGCTACAGGCAGAGGAAGACTGAAGCTTTCTTT.

This chain uses TRBV2 with TRBJ1-2; no firm D call. The CDR3 totals 14 residues. Per the germline V gene, CDR1 is SNHLY and CDR2 is FYNNEI. V was clipped by 6 bases and J by 8 bases, with 19 bases between them. CDR3 nucleotide sequence: TGTGCCAGCAGCCTAGTTGGGGAAGTTATAGGCTACACCTTC. As protein: CASSLVGEVIGYTF.

This clone has just a few counts. The chain combines TRBV3-1 (or the pseudogene TRBV3-2) with TRBJ2-5; tentatively, D is TRBD1 or TRBD2 (6 bases each). This CDR3 has 14 residues. The germline V gene has CDR1 LGHDT and CDR2 YNNKEL (reference sequence). V dropped 3 bases and J dropped 6 bases, with 14 bases sitting between them. CDR3 sequence (DNA): TGTGCCAGCAGCCATCCGGGGGCCGCTAAGACCCAGTACTTC. Translated: CASSHPGAAKTQYF.

V usage is TRBV30 and J usage is TRBJ2-7; perhaps TRBD2 as D (7 bases). The V gene lost 4 bases and the J gene lost 7 bases, with 20 bases spanning the gap. Per germline, CDR1 GTSNPN and CDR2 SVGIG (reference sequence). This CDR3 is 14 amino acids long. The CDR3 here is CAWTPVGGAGEQYF. As DNA, the CDR3 is TGTGCCTGGACCCCAGTTGGGGGGGCGGGTGAGCAGTACTTC.

The V and J genes are TRBV30 and TRBJ1-1; D gene ambiguous. Germline lookup yields CDR1 GTSNPN and CDR2 SVGIG (reference sequence). V gave up 2 bases and J gave up 1 base, with 8 bases separating them. The CDR3 totals 13 residues. CDR3 nucleotide sequence: TGTGCCTGGAGTAACTCGGAGAACACTGAAGCTTTCTTT. Its protein product is CAWSNSENTEAFF.

The chain has TRBV19 and TRBJ1-1, with TRBD1 identical over 7 bases. Germline loops: CDR1 LNHDA, CDR2 SQIVND (reference sequence). V gave up 4 bases and J gave up 1 base; unmatched junction bases: 3. The CDR3 extends over 14 amino acids. The CDR3 is CASSNRDRNTEAFF. Here the CDR3 DNA reads TGTGCCAGTAGTAACCGGGACAGGAACACTGAAGCTTTCTTT.

This rearrangement joins TRBV25-1 to TRBJ1-6; 7 bases align to TRBD1. Germline CDR1 and CDR2: MGHDK and SYGVNS. Germline trimming cut 3 bases from V and 6 bases from J; bases unmatched to any gene: 2. This CDR3 has 14 residues. DNA for the CDR3: TGTGCCAGCAGTGACGACAGGGTTAATTCACCCCTCCACTTT. It codes for CASSDDRVNSPLHF.

V usage is TRBV5-8 and J usage is TRBJ1-3; TRBD1 matches at 8 bases. From germline, CDR1 is SGHTS and CDR2 YDEGEE. The CDR3 runs 16 residues. Trimming cost V 0 bases and J 0 bases; bases outside gene matches: 2. The CDR3 here is CASSLGDRISGNTIYF. CDR3 nucleotides: TGTGCCAGCAGCTTGGGGGACAGGATCTCTGGAAACACCATATATTTT.

The V call is TRBV7-9, the J call TRBJ2-4; unclear D gene. Germline-derived CDR1 and CDR2 are SEHNR and FQNEAQ (reference sequence). This CDR3 is 14 amino acids long. Trimming took 8 bases from V and 7 from J, leaving 18 bases between them. The CDR3 DNA sequence: TGTGCCAGCGTGCTATTAGGGAATAAGAACATTCAGTACTTC. This translates into CASVLLGNKNIQYF.